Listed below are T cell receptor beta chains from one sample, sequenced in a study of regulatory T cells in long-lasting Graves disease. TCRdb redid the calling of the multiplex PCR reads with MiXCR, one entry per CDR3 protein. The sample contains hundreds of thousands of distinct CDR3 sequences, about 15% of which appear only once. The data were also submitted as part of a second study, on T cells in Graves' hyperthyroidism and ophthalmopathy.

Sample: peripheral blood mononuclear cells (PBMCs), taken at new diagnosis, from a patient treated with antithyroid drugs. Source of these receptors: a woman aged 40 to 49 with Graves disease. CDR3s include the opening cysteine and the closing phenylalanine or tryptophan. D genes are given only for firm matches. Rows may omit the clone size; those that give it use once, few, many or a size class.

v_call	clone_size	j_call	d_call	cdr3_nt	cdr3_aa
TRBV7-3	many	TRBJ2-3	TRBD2	TGTGCCAGCCAGCGGGAGGGTCAGGATACGCAGTATTTT	CASQREGQDTQYF
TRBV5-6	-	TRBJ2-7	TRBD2	TGTGCCAGCAGCGCCGGGACTAGCGCCTACGAGCAGTACTTC	CASSAGTSAYEQYF
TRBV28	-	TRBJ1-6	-	TGTGCCAGCAGTTTAATACCCTATAATTCACCCCTCCACTTT	CASSLIPYNSPLHF
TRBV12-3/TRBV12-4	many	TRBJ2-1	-	TGTGCCAGCAGTTCTGCCGGGACCAATGAGCAGTTCTTC	CASSSAGTNEQFF
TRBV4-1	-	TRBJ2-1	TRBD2	TGCGCCAGCAGCCAAGATAGGTGGACTAGCGGGAGTAATGAGCAGTTCTTC	CASSQDRWTSGSNEQFF
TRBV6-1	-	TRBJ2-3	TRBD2	TGTGCCAGCACGGGCGGGAGGTTTACAGATACGCAGTATTTT	CASTGGRFTDTQYF
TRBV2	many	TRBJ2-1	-	TGTGCCAGCATCCAAGGGTGGGGGAGAGGTAAGCAGTTCTTC	CASIQGWGRGKQFF
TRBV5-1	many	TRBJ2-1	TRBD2	TGCGCCAGCAGCAAGGGACTAGCGGGAGTTGATGAGCAGTTCTTC	CASSKGLAGVDEQFF
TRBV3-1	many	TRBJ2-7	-	TGTGCCAGCAGCCAAGGGTCAAGCTTGGACGAGCAGTACTTC	CASSQGSSLDEQYF
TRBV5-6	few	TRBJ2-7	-	TGTGCCAGCAGCTTTACGAGGGGGAACCATAGGGAGCAGTACTTC	CASSFTRGNHREQYF
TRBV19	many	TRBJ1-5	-	TGTGCCAGTAGTCAAGACGGGTATAGCAATCAGCCCCAGCATTTT	CASSQDGYSNQPQHF
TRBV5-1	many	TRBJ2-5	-	TGCGCCAGCAGCCAGAGCGGACAGCAAGAGACCCAGTACTTC	CASSQSGQQETQYF
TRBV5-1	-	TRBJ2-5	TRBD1	TGCGCCAGCAGTACTGACAGGGAGGAGACCCAGTACTTC	CASSTDREETQYF
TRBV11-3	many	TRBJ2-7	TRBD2	TGTGCCAGCAGTTCCGGGACTAGCGTCTACGAGCAGTACTTC	CASSSGTSVYEQYF
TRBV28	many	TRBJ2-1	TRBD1	TGTGCCAGCAGCGGGACAGGGTTTTGGGATGAGCAGTTCTTC	CASSGTGFWDEQFF
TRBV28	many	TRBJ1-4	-	TGTGCCAGCCACCCTGGGGGGCTGTATGAAAAACTGTTTTTT	CASHPGGLYEKLFF
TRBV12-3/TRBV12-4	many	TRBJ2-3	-	TGTGCCAGCAGTAGGACTACGGGGCTCACAGATACGCAGTATTTT	CASSRTTGLTDTQYF
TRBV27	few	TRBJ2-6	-	TGTGCCAGCAGCGTTGGGGGCCTTGGGGCCAACGTCCTGACTTTC	CASSVGGLGANVLTF
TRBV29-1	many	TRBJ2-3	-	TGCAGCGTTGTGGACAGTTCGGATACGCAGTATTTT	CSVVDSSDTQYF
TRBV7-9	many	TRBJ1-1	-	TGTGCCAGCAGCCTGGACGTGGGGGCTTTCTTT	CASSLDVGAFF
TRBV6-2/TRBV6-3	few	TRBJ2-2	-	TGTGCCAGCAGTTACCCCAAGGGTAGCGCGAACACCGGGGAGCTGTTTTTT	CASSYPKGSANTGELFF
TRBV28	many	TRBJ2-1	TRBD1	TGTGCCAGCAGTCCCGGGACAGCCCTTGGTGAGCAGTTCTTC	CASSPGTALGEQFF
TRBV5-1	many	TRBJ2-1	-	TGCGCCAGCAGCCCAGGCGAGCGATACAATGAGCAGTTCTTC	CASSPGERYNEQFF
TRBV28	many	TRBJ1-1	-	TGTGCCAGCAGTTTGGGGGGTGGCATGAACACTGAAGCTTTCTTT	CASSLGGGMNTEAFF